This T cell receptor (beta chain) originates from a study of vaccination effects on CD4 cells after COVID-19. Sequencing in the ViraFEST assay came after antigen-specific CD4+ T cells had been expanded with viral peptide pools, which were used to stimulate PBMC. The culture ran for 10 days, and then CD4+ T cells were isolated. No vaccinee had earlier SARS-CoV-2 infection, and nucleocapsid antibodies were negative. Cells had half their medium changed to IL-2 medium on days 3 and 7. To note about this clone: Its antigen remains unidentified.

Germline CDR1 reads MNHEY; CDR2 reads SVGAGI. This CDR3 region has 15 residues. Deletions cut 6 bases from V and 6 bases from J, with 18 bases between. Some clones are missing from TCRdb's copy, which holds only in-frame ones; the method was immunoSEQ multiplex PCR. The sample holds 30,000 to 45,000 clones, roughly 76% seen once. The sequencing here drew on CD4+ T cells from PBMCs cultured with SARS-CoV-2 spike peptides, taken before COVID-19 vaccination. This receptor was identified in a human donor who received a COVID-19 vaccine. The rearrangement links TRBV6-5 to TRBJ1-5, with D possibly being TRBD1 (5 bases). Here the CDR3 DNA reads TGTGCCAGCAGATCCCGATGGGGCGGCGGTCAGCCCCAGCATTTT. It translates to CASRSRWGGGQPQHF.